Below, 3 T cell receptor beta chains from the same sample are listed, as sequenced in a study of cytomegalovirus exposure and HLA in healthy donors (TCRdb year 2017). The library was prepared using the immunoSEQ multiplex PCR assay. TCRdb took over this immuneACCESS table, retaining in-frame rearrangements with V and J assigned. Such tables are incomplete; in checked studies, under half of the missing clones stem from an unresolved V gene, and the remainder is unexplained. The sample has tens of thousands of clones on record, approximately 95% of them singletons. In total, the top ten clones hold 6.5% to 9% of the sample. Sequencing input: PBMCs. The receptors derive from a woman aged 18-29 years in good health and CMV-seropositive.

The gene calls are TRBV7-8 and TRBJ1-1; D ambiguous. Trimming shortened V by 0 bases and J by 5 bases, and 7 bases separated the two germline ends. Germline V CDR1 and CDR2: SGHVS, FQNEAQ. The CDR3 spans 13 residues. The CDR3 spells CASSLAGATEAFF. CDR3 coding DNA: TGTGCCAGCAGCTTAGCGGGAGCGACTGAAGCTTTCTTT.

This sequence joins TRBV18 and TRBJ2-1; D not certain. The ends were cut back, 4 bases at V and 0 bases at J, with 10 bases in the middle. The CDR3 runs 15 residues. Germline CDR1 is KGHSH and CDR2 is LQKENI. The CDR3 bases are TGTGCCAGCTCACAAGACACCAGCTCCTACAATGAGCAGTTCTTC. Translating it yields CASSQDTSSYNEQFF.

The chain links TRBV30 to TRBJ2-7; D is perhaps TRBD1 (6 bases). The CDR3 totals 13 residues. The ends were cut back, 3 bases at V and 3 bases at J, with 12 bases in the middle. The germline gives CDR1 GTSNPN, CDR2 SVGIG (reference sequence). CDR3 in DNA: TGTGCCTGGAGCGGGCAGGGGTTCTACGAGCAGTACTTC. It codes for CAWSGQGFYEQYF.